Listed below are T cell receptor beta chains from one sample, sequenced in a study of cytomegalovirus exposure and HLA in healthy donors. Clones were read by immunoSEQ multiplex PCR, and TCRdb kept only the in-frame ones, dropping some. The table has roughly 100,000 clones, about 75% seen once. The material sequenced was PBMCs. These receptor sequences come from a male donor in good health and CMV-seropositive. CDR3s include the opening cysteine and the closing phenylalanine or tryptophan. The D gene is left open where the match is weak. Not every row has a clone size; where given, it reads once, few, many or a size class.

d_call	v_call	clone_size	j_call	cdr3_length	cdr3_nt	cdr3_aa
TRBD2	TRBV5-1	.	TRBJ2-3	14	TGCGCCAGCACCCAACGGGACTACACAGATACGCAGTATTTT	CASTQRDYTDTQYF
TRBD1	TRBV9	.	TRBJ2-1	13	TGTGCCAGCAGCGGACAGGGGGCGGTTGAGCAGTTCTTC	CASSGQGAVEQFF
.	TRBV28	.	TRBJ2-7	13	TGTGCCAGCTTGGAACGGGAACCCTACGAGCAGTACTTC	CASLEREPYEQYF
TRBD2	TRBV30	.	TRBJ2-7	13	TGTGCCTGGACCACTAGCGGACACTACGAGCAGTACTTC	CAWTTSGHYEQYF
TRBD2	TRBV10-3	.	TRBJ2-3	14	TGTGCCACTCGGACTAGCGGGGGAACAGATACGCAGTATTTT	CATRTSGGTDTQYF
.	TRBV6-6	.	TRBJ1-2	14	TGTGCCAGCAGTTACTCGCCGGTTAACTATGGCTACACCTTC	CASSYSPVNYGYTF
.	TRBV19	.	TRBJ1-2	12	TGTGCCAGTAGTAACCAGGGGTATGGCTACACCTTC	CASSNQGYGYTF
.	TRBV28	.	TRBJ1-2	14	TGTGCCAGCAGTTCCGGTGGGGACTCCTATGGCTACACCTTC	CASSSGGDSYGYTF
.	TRBV7-2	.	TRBJ2-5	16	TGTGCCAGCAGCTACCCCGTGGACAACCAGAAGGAGACCCAGTACTTC	CASSYPVDNQKETQYF
TRBD2	TRBV5-4	.	TRBJ2-3	15	TGTGCCAGCAGGACAAAAGCGGGAAGCACAGATACGCAGTATTTT	CASRTKAGSTDTQYF
TRBD1	TRBV6-5	.	TRBJ1-1	15	TGTGCCAGCAGTTACCGGACAGGGGTGAACACTGAAGCTTTCTTT	CASSYRTGVNTEAFF
TRBD1	TRBV5-6	.	TRBJ2-5	16	TGTGCCAGCAGCCCTTCAGACAGGGGGCATAGGGAGACCCAGTACTTC	CASSPSDRGHRETQYF
TRBD2	TRBV5-1	once	TRBJ2-3	15	TGCGCCAGCAGCTCGGGACTAGCGTTTCCAGATACGCAGTATTTT	CASSSGLAFPDTQYF
.	TRBV5-4	.	TRBJ1-6	15	TGTGCCAGCAGCCCACTCACAGGGTATAATTCACCCCTCCACTTT	CASSPLTGYNSPLHF
.	TRBV5-4	.	TRBJ1-1	12	TGTGCCAGCAGCTTAATCACCGGGACATATCTCTTT	CASSLITGTYLF
TRBD1	TRBV14	few	TRBJ2-3	19	TGTGCCAGCAGCCAAGATCCCGGACAGGGAAGCGATTTTACAGATACGCAGTATTTT	CASSQDPGQGSDFTDTQYF
.	TRBV7-6	few	TRBJ2-3	16	TGTGCCAGCAGCTTCCCCAGAGGTAGCGACACAGATACGCAGTATTTT	CASSFPRGSDTDTQYF
.	TRBV29-1	.	TRBJ2-6	14	TGCAGCGTCGAGAGGTTCTCTGGGGCCAACGTCCTGACTTTC	CSVERFSGANVLTF
.	TRBV7-2	few	TRBJ1-1	14	TGTGCCAGCAGAAAATTCAGGGAGGGCACTGAAGCTTTCTTT	CASRKFREGTEAFF
TRBD2	TRBV30	.	TRBJ2-1	14	TGTGCCTGGGGGACTAGCGGGAGGGCCCCTGAGCAGTTCTTC	CAWGTSGRAPEQFF
.	TRBV9	.	TRBJ1-2	14	TGTGCCAGCAGCGCCTGGCCAGGGGAGTATGGCTACACCTTC	CASSAWPGEYGYTF
.	TRBV11-1	.	TRBJ2-7	12	TGTGCCAGCAGCTTGGACTCAAACGAGCAGTACTTC	CASSLDSNEQYF
TRBD2	TRBV4-2	.	TRBJ2-1	17	TGTGCCAGCAGCCCCGAGGGGCTAGCGGGGGGAAACAATGAGCAGTTCTTC	CASSPEGLAGGNNEQFF
.	TRBV19	.	TRBJ1-1	16	TGTGCCAGTAGTATAAAAGGGACTCAAATCGGGACTGAAGCTTTCTTT	CASSIKGTQIGTEAFF
.	TRBV12-5	few	TRBJ2-7	11	TGTGCTAGTGCTACAGGGAGCGAGCAGTACTTC	CASATGSEQYF
.	TRBV19	.	TRBJ2-1	16	TGTGCCAGTAGTATTGCAAGAGGGAGGATCTTCAATGAGCAGTTCTTC	CASSIARGRIFNEQFF
.	TRBV7-9	.	TRBJ1-4	14	TGTGCCAGCAGCCGTCCCGTGGCGGATGAAAAACTGTTTTTT	CASSRPVADEKLFF
TRBD1	TRBV9	.	TRBJ1-3	17	TGTGCCAGCAGCGCGGGGACAGGGGACTTCGGTGGAAACACCATATATTTT	CASSAGTGDFGGNTIYF
TRBD2	TRBV5-1	.	TRBJ2-5	15	TGCGCCAGCAGTTCTGAAGCGGGGGGACAAGAGACCCAGTACTTC	CASSSEAGGQETQYF
.	TRBV23-1	once	TRBJ1-5	17	TGCGCCAGCAGTCAACGCGGGCGGCAGCTACTCAATCAGCCCCAGCATTTT	CASSQRGRQLLNQPQHF
.	TRBV2	once	TRBJ2-7	12	TGTGCCAGCAGTGAGAGCTCCTACGAGCAGTACTTC	CASSESSYEQYF
TRBD1	TRBV6-5	.	TRBJ1-1	15	TGTGCCAGCAGTTTTGACAGGGGGCGCGGCACTGAAGCTTTCTTT	CASSFDRGRGTEAFF
.	TRBV27	.	TRBJ2-2	14	TGTGCCAGCAGTGATCAGGGCTACACCGGGGAGCTGTTTTTT	CASSDQGYTGELFF